These 16 T cell receptor beta chains were all obtained from the same sample, sequenced in a study of cytomegalovirus exposure and HLA in healthy donors. A multiplex PCR was run with 60 Vbeta primers and 13 Jbeta primers. TCRdb keeps only in-frame clones here, not all; method: immunoSEQ multiplex PCR. Here the sample spans roughly 140,000 clones, less than 65% being singletons. Sequenced material: PBMCs. Source of these receptors: a woman in her thirties in good health and CMV-seropositive.

The V call is TRBV13, the J call TRBJ1-1, with TRBD1 matching 10 bases. This CDR3 is 15 amino acids long. The V gene end was trimmed by 5 bases and the J gene end by 1 base; junction bases not matched to a gene: 4. In germline, CDR1 is PRHDT, CDR2 FYEKMQ (reference sequence). The CDR3 spells CASSRRTGGNTEAFF. The CDR3 DNA sequence: TGTGCCAGCAGCCGTAGGACAGGGGGGAACACTGAAGCTTTCTTT. Together with reference TRBV13 and TRBJ1-1, the CDR3 gives the full variable domain: AAGVIQSPRHLIKEKRETATLKCYPIPRHDTVYWYQQGPGQDPQFLISFYEKMQSDKGSIPDRFSAQQFSDYHSELNMSSLELGDSALYFCASSRRTGGNTEAFFGQGTRLTVV.

For the CDR3, the DNA is TGTGCCAGCAGCTCCGGGACAGGGGGGACCACTGAAGCTTTCTTT. Translated, it gives CASSSGTGGTTEAFF. The rearrangement links TRBV6-5 to TRBJ1-1, with 11 bases fitting TRBD1. The CDR3 totals 15 residues. After removal of 6 bases from V and 4 bases from J, the junction contained 7 bases not matched to a gene. Germline V gives CDR1 MNHEY, CDR2 SVGAGI.

The rearrangement uses TRBV5-1 and TRBJ2-7, with 13 bases identical to TRBD2. Germline V gives CDR1 SGHRS, CDR2 YFSETQ. The CDR3 is 16 residues long. V was pared by 4 bases and J by 7 bases, with 11 bases of the junction left unmatched. The CDR3 region is CASSLLSGTSGIEQYF. The CDR3 region has the DNA TGCGCCAGCAGCCTCCTCTCCGGGACTAGCGGGATAGAGCAGTACTTC. Variable domain in full (rest from reference TRBV5-1 and TRBJ2-7): KAGVTQTPRYLIKTRGQQVTLSCSPISGHRSVSWYQQTPGQGLQFLFEYFSETQRNKGNFPGRFSGRQFSNSRSEMNVSTLELGDSALYLCASSLLSGTSGIEQYFGPGTRLTVT.

The J gene is TRBJ1-2, the V gene TRBV2; D is unclear. This CDR3 comprises 12 residues. Deletions cut 6 bases from V and 8 bases from J, with 13 bases between. Germline CDR1 reads SNHLY; CDR2 reads FYNNEI. The CDR3 nucleotides are TGTGCCAGCAGCACCCCCGCGCACGGCTACACCTTC. The encoded protein is CASSTPAHGYTF.

V usage is TRBV2 and J usage is TRBJ1-2; the match to TRBD1 covers 8 bases. V was clipped by 5 bases and J by 4 bases; unmatched bases: 9. CDR1 SNHLY and CDR2 FYNNEI come from the germline V gene. The CDR3 sequence is 15 residues long. In DNA, the CDR3 is TGTGCCAGCAGTTTCTCAGGGGGCGGGGGCTATGGCTACACCTTC. Protein: CASSFSGGGGYGYTF.

V usage is TRBV6-5 and J usage is TRBJ2-7; possibly TRBD2 for D (5 bases). Germline lookup yields CDR1 MNHEY and CDR2 SVGAGI. The CDR3 length is 14 residues. The V and J ends lost 0 bases and 7 bases respectively, with 13 bases between them. The CDR3 spells CASSYSNLAHEQYF. CDR3 nucleotides: TGTGCCAGCAGTTACTCGAACCTAGCACATGAGCAGTACTTC.

V gene TRBV7-2 combines with J gene TRBJ2-7, with D uncertain. This CDR3 has 15 amino acids. V was cut by 0 bases and J by 6 bases, with 15 bases left in between. Germline V lookup: CDR1 SGHTA, CDR2 FQGNSA. The CDR3 protein is CASSLAASYYGEQYF. The CDR3 DNA is TGTGCCAGCAGCTTAGCGGCCTCGTACTACGGCGAGCAGTACTTC.

This rearrangement joins TRBV4-1 to TRBJ2-1; 8 bases map to TRBD1. The germline V gene encodes CDR1 MGHRA and CDR2 YSYEKL. V lost 8 bases to trimming and J lost 3 bases; unmatched junction nucleotides: 9. This CDR3 contains 15 residues. The CDR3 DNA follows: TGCGCCAGCCCCCCCGACAGGGGATGCTACAATGAGCAGTTCTTC. It yields the protein CASPPDRGCYNEQFF.

The chain links TRBV7-6 to TRBJ1-1; D is undetermined. Trimming cost V 1 base and J 5 bases, with 17 bases left between them. This CDR3 has 16 amino acids. Germline V gives CDR1 SGHVS, CDR2 FNYEAQ. The CDR3 DNA reads as TGTGCCAGCAGCTTAGAAACCCGGGGAGGGCCTACTGAAGCTTTCTTT. Translating it yields CASSLETRGGPTEAFF.

CDR3 DNA sequence: TGTGCCAGCAGCACCATCCAGCGGTCCAACCAGTTCTTC. Translating it yields CASSTIQRSNQFF. This chain uses TRBV28 with TRBJ2-1, with D perhaps matching TRBD2 (5 bases). Germline CDR1 reads MDHEN; CDR2 reads SYDVKM. V lost 6 bases and J lost 13, with 19 bases in between. The CDR3 loop spans 13 amino acids.

The sample holds a few counts of this clone. The chain combines TRBV28 with TRBJ2-1; D gene unclear. Deletions cut 5 bases from V and 5 bases from J, with 16 bases between. The CDR3 spans 15 residues. The germline CDR1 and CDR2 sequences are MDHEN and SYDVKM. The CDR3 DNA is TGTGCCAGCAGTCGCCCCGCCTACGGAGACAATGAGCAGTTCTTC. Amino acids: CASSRPAYGDNEQFF.

CDR3 nucleotides: TGTGCCAGCAGCTTCTTACAGGGGAGGTACACAGATACGCAGTATTTT. Its protein is CASSFLQGRYTDTQYF. V and J are TRBV5-5 and TRBJ2-3, with a possible D match to TRBD1 (7 bases). The germline V gene encodes CDR1 SGHKS and CDR2 YYEKEE (reference sequence). CDR3 length: 16 residues. With 2 bases removed from V and 2 bases from J, the gap between germline ends came to 15 bases.

V and J are TRBV9 and TRBJ1-5; 7 bases align to TRBD1. Per the germline V gene, CDR1 is SGDLS and CDR2 is YYNGEE. Unmatched junction bases numbered 1, after V lost 3 bases and J lost 1 base. This CDR3 is 14 amino acids long. Here the CDR3 reads CASSEGQSNQPQHF. The CDR3 DNA follows: TGTGCCAGCAGCGAGGGACAGAGCAATCAGCCCCAGCATTTT. Supplemented by reference TRBV9 and TRBJ1-5, the full variable domain reads DSGVTQTPKHLITATGQRVTLRCSPRSGDLSVYWYQQSLDQGLQFLIQYYNGEERAKGNILERFSAQQFPDLHSELNLSSLELGDSALYFCASSEGQSNQPQHFGDGTRLSIL.

Concerning this clone itself: The junction and the germline gene differ at one end; a read error may be behind it. The CDR3 here is CASSIAGGNTEAFF. CDR3 bases: TGTGCCAGCAGCATAGCGGGGGGGAACACTGAAGCTTTCTTT. The chain uses TRBV7-9 and TRBJ1-1; D might be TRBD1 (5 bases). Germline CDR1 SEHNR, CDR2 FQNEAQ (reference sequence). CDR3 length: 14 amino acids.

The chain links TRBV10-3 to TRBJ2-2, with 7 bases fitting TRBD1. Looked up from germline, CDR1 is ENHRY and CDR2 is SYGVKD. The CDR3 is made up of 14 amino acids. Germline trimming cut 6 bases from V and 1 base from J; bases unmatched to any gene: 2. The CDR3 region is CAIRGTVNTGELFF. As DNA, the CDR3 is TGTGCCATCAGGGGGACAGTGAACACCGGGGAGCTGTTTTTT.

This clone was observed a handful of times. This chain connects TRBV6-5 to TRBJ1-2; possible D gene TRBD1, 6 bases. Germline CDR1 MNHEY, CDR2 SVGAGI. V was trimmed by 7 bases and J by 2 bases, leaving 14 bases between them. The CDR3 spans 14 residues. CDR3 region: CASTRGGANYGYTF. As DNA, the CDR3 is TGTGCCAGCACCAGGGGAGGGGCCAACTATGGCTACACCTTC.